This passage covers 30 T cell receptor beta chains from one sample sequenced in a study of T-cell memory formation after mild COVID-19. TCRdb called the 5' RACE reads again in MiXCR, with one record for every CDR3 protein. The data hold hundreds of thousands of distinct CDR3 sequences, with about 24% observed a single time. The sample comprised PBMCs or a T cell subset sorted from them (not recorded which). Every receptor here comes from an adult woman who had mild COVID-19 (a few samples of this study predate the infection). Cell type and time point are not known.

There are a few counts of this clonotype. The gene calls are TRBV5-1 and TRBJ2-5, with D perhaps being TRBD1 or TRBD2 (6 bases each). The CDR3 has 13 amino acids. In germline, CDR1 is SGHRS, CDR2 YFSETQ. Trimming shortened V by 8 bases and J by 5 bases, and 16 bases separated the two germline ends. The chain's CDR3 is CASRRGTSETQYF. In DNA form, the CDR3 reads TGCGCCAGTCGCCGGGGGACATCGGAGACCCAGTACTTC.

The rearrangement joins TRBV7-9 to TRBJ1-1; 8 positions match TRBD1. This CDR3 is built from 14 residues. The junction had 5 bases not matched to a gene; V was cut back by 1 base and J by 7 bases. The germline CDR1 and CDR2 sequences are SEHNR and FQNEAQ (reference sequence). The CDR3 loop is CASSLEQGGFEAFF. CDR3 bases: TGTGCCAGCAGCTTAGAACAGGGGGGCTTTGAAGCTTTCTTT. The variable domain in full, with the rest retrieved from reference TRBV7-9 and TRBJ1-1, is DTGVSQNPRHKITKRGQNVTFRCDPISEHNRLYWYRQTLGQGPEFLTYFQNEAQLEKSRLLSDRFSAERPKGSFSTLEIQRTEQGDSAMYLCASSLEQGGFEAFFGQGTRLTVV.

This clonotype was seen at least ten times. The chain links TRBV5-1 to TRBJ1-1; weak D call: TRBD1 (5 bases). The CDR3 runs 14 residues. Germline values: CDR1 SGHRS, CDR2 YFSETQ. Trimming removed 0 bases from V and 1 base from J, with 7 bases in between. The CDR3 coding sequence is TGCGCCAGCAGCTTGGAAGGGGCGAACACTGAAGCTTTCTTT. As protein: CASSLEGANTEAFF.

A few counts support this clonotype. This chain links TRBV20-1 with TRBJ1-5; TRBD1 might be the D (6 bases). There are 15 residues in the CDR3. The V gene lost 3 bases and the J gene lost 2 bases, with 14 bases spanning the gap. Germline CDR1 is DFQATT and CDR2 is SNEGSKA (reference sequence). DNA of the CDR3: TGCAGTGCTAGCTGGGGGCGTCGGGGCAATCAGCCCCAGCATTTT. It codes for CSASWGRRGNQPQHF.

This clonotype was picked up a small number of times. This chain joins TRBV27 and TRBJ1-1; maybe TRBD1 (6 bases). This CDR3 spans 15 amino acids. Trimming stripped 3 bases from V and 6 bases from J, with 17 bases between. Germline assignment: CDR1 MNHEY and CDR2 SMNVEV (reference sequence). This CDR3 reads CASSLEGTGFAEAFF. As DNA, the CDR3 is TGTGCCAGCAGTTTGGAGGGAACAGGGTTCGCTGAAGCTTTCTTT.

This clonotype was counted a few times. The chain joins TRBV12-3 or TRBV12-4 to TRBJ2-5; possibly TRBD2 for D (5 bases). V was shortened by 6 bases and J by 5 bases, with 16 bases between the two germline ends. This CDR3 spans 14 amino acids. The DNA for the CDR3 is TGTGCCAGCAGCCGACCCCTCCCGGGGGAGACCCAGTACTTC. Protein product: CASSRPLPGETQYF.

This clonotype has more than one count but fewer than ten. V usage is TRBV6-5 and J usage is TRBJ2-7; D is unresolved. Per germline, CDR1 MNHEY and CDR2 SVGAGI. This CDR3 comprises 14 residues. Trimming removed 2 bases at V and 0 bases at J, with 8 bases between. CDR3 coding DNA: TGTGCCAGCAGTTACGGGCACCTCTCCTACGAGCAGTACTTC. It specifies CASSYGHLSYEQYF.

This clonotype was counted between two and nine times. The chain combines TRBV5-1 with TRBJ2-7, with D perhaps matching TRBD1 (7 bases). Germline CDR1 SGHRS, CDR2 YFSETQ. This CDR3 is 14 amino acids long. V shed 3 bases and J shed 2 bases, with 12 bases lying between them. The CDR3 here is CASSWGDRTYEQYF. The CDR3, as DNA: TGCGCCAGCAGCTGGGGGGACAGAACCTACGAGCAGTACTTC.

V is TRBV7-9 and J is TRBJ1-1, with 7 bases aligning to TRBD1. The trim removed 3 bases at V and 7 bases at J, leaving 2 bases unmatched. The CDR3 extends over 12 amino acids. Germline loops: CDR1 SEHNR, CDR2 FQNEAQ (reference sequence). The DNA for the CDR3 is TGTGCCAGCAGCTTTCGGACAGGTGAAGCTTTCTTT. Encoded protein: CASSFRTGEAFF.

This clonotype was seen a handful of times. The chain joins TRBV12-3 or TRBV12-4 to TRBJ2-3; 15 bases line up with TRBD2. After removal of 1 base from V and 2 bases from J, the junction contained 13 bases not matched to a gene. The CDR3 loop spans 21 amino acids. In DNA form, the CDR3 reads TGTGCCAGCAGTTTAGGGTTCGGACTAGCGGGAGGGCCGGAGAACACAGATACGCAGTATTTT. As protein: CASSLGFGLAGGPENTDTQYF.

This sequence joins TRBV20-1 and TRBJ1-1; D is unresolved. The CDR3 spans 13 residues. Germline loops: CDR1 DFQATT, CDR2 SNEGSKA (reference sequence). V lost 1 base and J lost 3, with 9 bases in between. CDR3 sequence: CSARVGFDTEAFF. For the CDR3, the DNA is TGCAGTGCTAGAGTTGGGTTTGACACTGAAGCTTTCTTT.

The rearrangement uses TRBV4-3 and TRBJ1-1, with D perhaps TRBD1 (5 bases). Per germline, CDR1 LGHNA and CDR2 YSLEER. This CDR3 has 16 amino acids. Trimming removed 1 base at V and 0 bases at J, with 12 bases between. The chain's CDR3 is CASSQGNRLLNTEAFF. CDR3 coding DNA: TGCGCCAGCAGCCAAGGAAACAGGCTATTGAACACTGAAGCTTTCTTT.

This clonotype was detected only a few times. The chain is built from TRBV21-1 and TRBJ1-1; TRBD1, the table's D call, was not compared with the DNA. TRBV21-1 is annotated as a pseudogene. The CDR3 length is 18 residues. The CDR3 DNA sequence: TGTGCCAGCAGCAAAGCAGAACTTCGTGGACACCAGAACACTGAAGCTTTCTTT. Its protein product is CASSKAELRGHQNTEAFF.

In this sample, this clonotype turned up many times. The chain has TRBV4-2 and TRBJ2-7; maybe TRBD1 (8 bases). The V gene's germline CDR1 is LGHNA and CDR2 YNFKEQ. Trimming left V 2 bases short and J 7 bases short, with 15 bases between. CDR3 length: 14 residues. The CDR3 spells CASSQPGQGGEQYF. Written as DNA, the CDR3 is TGTGCCAGCAGCCAACCCGGACAGGGAGGGGAGCAGTACTTC.

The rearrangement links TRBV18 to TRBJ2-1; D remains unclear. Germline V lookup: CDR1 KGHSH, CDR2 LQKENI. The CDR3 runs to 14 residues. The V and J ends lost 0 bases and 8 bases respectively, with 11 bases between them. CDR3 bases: TGTGCCAGCTCACCACCTAACGTAGTTGATGAGCAGTTCTTC. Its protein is CASSPPNVVDEQFF.

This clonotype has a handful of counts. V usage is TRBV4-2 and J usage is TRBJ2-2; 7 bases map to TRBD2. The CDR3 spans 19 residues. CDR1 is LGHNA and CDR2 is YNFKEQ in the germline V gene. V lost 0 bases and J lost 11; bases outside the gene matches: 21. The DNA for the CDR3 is TGTGCCAGCAGCCAAGAAAATTGGGGTCATCTTGGCGCAGCGGGAGAGCTGTTTTTT. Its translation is CASSQENWGHLGAAGELFF.

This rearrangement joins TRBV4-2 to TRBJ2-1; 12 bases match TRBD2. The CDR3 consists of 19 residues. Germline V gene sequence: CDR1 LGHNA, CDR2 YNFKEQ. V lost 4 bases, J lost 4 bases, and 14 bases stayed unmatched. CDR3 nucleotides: TGTGCCAGCAGCCTATCAACCGCTAGCGGGGGGGCTTCATACAATGAGCAGTTCTTC. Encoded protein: CASSLSTASGGASYNEQFF.

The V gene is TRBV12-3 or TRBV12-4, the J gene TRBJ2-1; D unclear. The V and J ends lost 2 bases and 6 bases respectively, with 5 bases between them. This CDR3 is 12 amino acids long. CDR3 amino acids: CASSLIPNEQFF. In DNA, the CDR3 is TGTGCCAGCAGTTTAATCCCCAATGAGCAGTTCTTC.

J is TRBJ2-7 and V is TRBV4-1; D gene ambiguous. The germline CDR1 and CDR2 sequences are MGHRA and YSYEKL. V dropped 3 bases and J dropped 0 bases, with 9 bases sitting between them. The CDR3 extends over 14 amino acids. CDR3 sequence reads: CASSQEPSSYEQYF. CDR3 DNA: TGCGCCAGCAGCCAGGAACCGAGCTCCTACGAGCAGTACTTC.

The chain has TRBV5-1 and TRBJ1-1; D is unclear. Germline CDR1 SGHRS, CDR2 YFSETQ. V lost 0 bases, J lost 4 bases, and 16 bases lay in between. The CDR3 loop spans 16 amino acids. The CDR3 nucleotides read TGCGCCAGCAGCTTGGGTGGGAACGGGCGGACCACTGAAGCTTTCTTT. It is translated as CASSLGGNGRTTEAFF.

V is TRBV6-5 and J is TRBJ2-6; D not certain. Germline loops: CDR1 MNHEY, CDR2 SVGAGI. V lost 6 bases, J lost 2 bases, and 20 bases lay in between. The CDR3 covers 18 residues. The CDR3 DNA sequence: TGTGCCAGCAGCTCCGGGCAGGCTGGGCGTCCTGGGGCCAACGTCCTGACTTTC. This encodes CASSSGQAGRPGANVLTF.

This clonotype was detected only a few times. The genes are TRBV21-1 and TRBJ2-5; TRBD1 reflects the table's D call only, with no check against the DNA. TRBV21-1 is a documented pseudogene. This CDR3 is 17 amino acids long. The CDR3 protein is CASSKAVDRGTQETQYF. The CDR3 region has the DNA TGTGCCAGCAGCAAAGCGGTGGACAGGGGGACGCAAGAGACCCAGTACTTC.

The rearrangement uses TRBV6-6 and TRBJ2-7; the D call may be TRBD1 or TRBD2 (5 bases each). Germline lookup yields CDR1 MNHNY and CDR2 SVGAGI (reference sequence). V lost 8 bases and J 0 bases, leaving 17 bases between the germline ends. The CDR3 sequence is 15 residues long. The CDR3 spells CASDGTARNSYEQYF. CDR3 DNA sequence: TGTGCCAGCGACGGGACGGCCCGGAACTCCTACGAGCAGTACTTC.

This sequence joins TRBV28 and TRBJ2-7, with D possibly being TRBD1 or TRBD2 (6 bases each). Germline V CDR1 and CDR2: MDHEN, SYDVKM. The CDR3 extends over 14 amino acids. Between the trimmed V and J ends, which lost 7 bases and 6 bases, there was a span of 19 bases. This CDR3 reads CASTRGHPAVEQYF. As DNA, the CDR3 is TGTGCCAGCACTCGGGGGCACCCGGCTGTCGAGCAGTACTTC.

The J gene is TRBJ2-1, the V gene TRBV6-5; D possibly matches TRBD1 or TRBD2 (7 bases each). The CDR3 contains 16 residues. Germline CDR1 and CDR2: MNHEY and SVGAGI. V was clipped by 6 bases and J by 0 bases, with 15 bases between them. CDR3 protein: CASSPAGTASYNEQFF. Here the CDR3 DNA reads TGTGCCAGCAGCCCAGCGGGGACAGCCTCCTACAATGAGCAGTTCTTC.

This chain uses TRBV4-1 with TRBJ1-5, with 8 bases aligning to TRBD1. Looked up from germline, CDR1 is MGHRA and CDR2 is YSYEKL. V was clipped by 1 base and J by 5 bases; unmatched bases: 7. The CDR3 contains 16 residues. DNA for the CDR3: TGCGCCAGCAGCCAAGGACCTGGGACAGGTTATCAGCCCCAGCATTTT. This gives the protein CASSQGPGTGYQPQHF.

CDR3 sequence: CASSEELAGGSEQYF. CDR3 coding DNA: TGCGCCAGCAGCGAGGAACTAGCGGGGGGGAGTGAGCAGTACTTC. The J gene is TRBJ2-7, the V gene TRBV5-1; TRBD2 aligns across 13 bases. CDR1 and CDR2 (germline): SGHRS, YFSETQ. V shed 4 bases, J shed 7 bases, and the junction held 8 bases outside the gene matches. CDR3 size: 15 residues.

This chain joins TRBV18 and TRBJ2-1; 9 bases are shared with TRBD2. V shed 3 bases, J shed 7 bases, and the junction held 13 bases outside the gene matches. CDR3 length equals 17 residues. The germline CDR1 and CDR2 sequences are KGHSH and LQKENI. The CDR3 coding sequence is TGTGCCAGCTCACCCGTCCGACTAGCGGCTAGGGGAAATGAGCAGTTCTTC. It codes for CASSPVRLAARGNEQFF.

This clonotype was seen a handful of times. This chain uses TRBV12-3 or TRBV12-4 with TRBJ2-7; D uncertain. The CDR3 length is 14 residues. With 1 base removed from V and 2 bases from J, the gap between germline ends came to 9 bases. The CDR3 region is CASSLVAPAYEQYF. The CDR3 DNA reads TGTGCCAGCAGTTTAGTGGCTCCTGCCTACGAGCAGTACTTC.

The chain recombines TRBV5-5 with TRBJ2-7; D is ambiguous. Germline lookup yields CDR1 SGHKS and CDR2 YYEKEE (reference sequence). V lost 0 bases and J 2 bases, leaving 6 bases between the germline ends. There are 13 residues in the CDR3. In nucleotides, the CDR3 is TGTGCCAGCAGCTTGGGCCGGGCCTACGAGCAGTACTTC. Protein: CASSLGRAYEQYF.